This record covers a single T cell receptor beta chain. The antigen is unknown. Naivety among CD8 cells was defined by CD45RO negativity and positive CCR7 selection, thereby excluding terminally differentiated effector memory CD45RA+ cells. V was trimmed by 1 base and J by 2 bases, leaving 4 bases between them. The CDR3 loop spans 12 amino acids. Germline CDR1 reads SGHRS; CDR2 reads YFSETQ. Generated by immunoSEQ multiplex PCR, the TCRdb table keeps only in-frame clones and is missing some. The table lists approximately 600,000 clones, approximately 95% of them singletons. The data stem from a study of shared clonotypes between healthy human individuals. Points from the study as a whole: Clonotypes shared by all four donors outscored non-shared clonotypes in generation probability.

The sequenced sample was naive CD8+ T cells sorted from blood. The origin of this receptor is a woman younger than 45 in good health. The rearrangement joins TRBV5-1 to TRBJ2-7, with D hard to call. The CDR3 reads CASSLIPYEQYF. CDR3 nucleotide sequence: TGCGCCAGCAGCTTGATTCCCTACGAGCAGTACTTC.